The 25 T cell receptor beta chains listed next were all sequenced from one sample in a study of cytomegalovirus exposure and HLA in healthy donors (dated by TCRdb to between 2016 and 2019). Libraries were built with the immunoSEQ multiplex PCR assay. For the multiplex PCR, a mixture combining 60 forward primers for TCR Vbeta segments and 13 reverse primers for TCR Jbeta segments was used. In TCRdb, the immuneACCESS table is reduced to in-frame sequences with V and J assigned. These tables do not hold every clone; where another copy was compared, an unresolved V gene accounts for under half, and the others remain unexplained. For this sample there are around 14,000 clones; about 60% appear just once. Around a sixth of the sample goes to the ten largest clones. The sequencing sample was made of PBMCs. These receptors were obtained from a woman between 50 and 59 years old in good health and CMV-seropositive.

This clone was counted between two and nine times. J is TRBJ2-7 and V is TRBV7-2, with D possibly TRBD2 on 5 matching bases. Trimming shortened V by 1 base and J by 2 bases, and 6 bases separated the two germline ends. This CDR3 is 13 amino acids long. Germline V gene data show CDR1 as SGHTA and CDR2 as FQGNSA. CDR3 loop: CASSLVSAYEQYF. The CDR3 nucleotides read TGTGCCAGCAGCTTAGTTAGCGCCTACGAGCAGTACTTC.

This chain uses TRBV29-1 with TRBJ2-7; TRBD1 is a possible D gene (5 bases). Trimming took off 5 bases at V and 4 bases at J, with 12 bases between the two ends. The germline CDR1 and CDR2 sequences are SQVTM and ANQGSEA. The CDR3 extends over 12 amino acids. In DNA, the CDR3 is TGCAGCGTTAGGAAGGGGATGTACGAGCAGTACTTC. Translated, it gives CSVRKGMYEQYF.

Concerning this clone: This likely comes from a read error, as the CDR3 has no conserved phenylalanine or tryptophan at its end. The gene calls are TRBV29-1 and TRBJ1-1; D unclear. The germline V gene has CDR1 SQVTM and CDR2 ANQGSEA. This CDR3 is built from 13 residues. V lost 0 bases, J lost 1 base, and 6 bases lay in between. The CDR3 coding sequence is TGCAGCGTTGAAGATGGGCAGAACACTGAAGCTTTCGTT. Encoded protein: CSVEDGQNTEAFV.

The chain couples TRBV28 to TRBJ1-2; 7 nucleotides line up with TRBD1. With V trimmed by 6 bases and J by 8 bases, 6 bases remained unmatched. CDR3 length equals 12 residues. The germline CDR1 and CDR2 sequences are MDHEN and SYDVKM. The CDR3 region is CASRTGSVGYTF. CDR3 DNA sequence: TGTGCCAGCAGGACAGGGTCCGTCGGCTACACCTTC.

The chain is built from TRBV5-4 and TRBJ2-1; 9 bases agree with TRBD2. CDR1 is SGHNT, CDR2 YYREEE, per germline (reference sequence). J was trimmed by 6 bases and V by 4 bases; bases with no gene match: 11. The CDR3 runs 16 residues. CDR3 in DNA: TGTGCCAGCAGCGCTCCCTTAGCGGGAGATGCCAATGAGCAGTTCTTC. The encoded protein is CASSAPLAGDANEQFF.

This chain links TRBV15 with TRBJ2-7, with 11 bases identical to TRBD1. The CDR3 loop spans 15 amino acids. Germline CDR1 is LNHNV and CDR2 is YYDKDF (reference sequence). Trimming at V came to 0 bases and at J to 4 bases, leaving 2 bases not matched to a gene. The CDR3 bases are TGTGCCACCAGCAGAGAAGGGACAGGGGGTTACGAGCAGTACTTC. It codes for CATSREGTGGYEQYF.

The chain is built from TRBV9 and TRBJ2-3; D remains unclear. Looked up from germline, CDR1 is SGDLS and CDR2 is YYNGEE. V lost 2 bases and J lost 2, with 6 bases in between. The length of the CDR3 is 13 residues. CDR3 protein: CASSVGPTDTQYF. The CDR3 nucleotides are TGTGCCAGCAGCGTGGGCCCCACAGATACGCAGTATTTT.

This sequence joins TRBV29-1 and TRBJ1-1, with D uncertain. The CDR3 sequence is 11 residues long. V was shortened by 7 bases and J by 3 bases, with 9 bases between the two germline ends. CDR1 and CDR2 from the germline V gene are SQVTM and ANQGSEA. For the CDR3, the DNA is TGCAGCGCCGCGATGGACACTGAAGCTTTCTTT. Its translation is CSAAMDTEAFF. The full variable domain, its missing parts supplied by reference TRBV29-1 and TRBJ1-1, is SAVISQKPSRDICQRGTSLTIQCQVDSQVTMMFWYRQQPGQSLTLIATANQGSEATYESGFVIDKFPISRPNLTFSTLTVSNMSPEDSSIYLCSAAMDTEAFFGQGTRLTVV.

The genes are TRBV7-8 and TRBJ1-1; D is unclear. Looked up from germline, CDR1 is SGHVS and CDR2 is FQNEAQ. V lost 2 bases to trimming and J lost 6 bases, with 13 bases between them. The CDR3 sequence is 14 residues long. The CDR3 DNA reads TGTGCCAGCAGCTTAACGAGGGTAGCTGCTGAAGCTTTCTTT. Translation gives CASSLTRVAAEAFF.

This clone appeared a few times. This rearrangement joins TRBV10-3 to TRBJ2-7; D is uncertain. V lost 3 bases to trimming and J lost 2 bases, with 8 bases between them. Germline V gene data show CDR1 as ENHRY and CDR2 as SYGVKD. The length of the CDR3 is 13 residues. Here the CDR3 DNA reads TGTGCCATCAGTGACACAGCTACCTACGAGCAGTACTTC. Translated, it gives CAISDTATYEQYF.

V is TRBV30 and J is TRBJ1-1, with TRBD1 identical over 8 bases. Trimming cost V 5 bases and J 0 bases; bases outside gene matches: 14. This CDR3 has 17 residues. Germline-derived CDR1 and CDR2 are GTSNPN and SVGIG (reference sequence). In DNA, the CDR3 is TGTGCCTGGGGGCAGGGGGCCATGTTTTCCATGAACACTGAAGCTTTCTTT. This sequence encodes CAWGQGAMFSMNTEAFF. Full variable domain (remainder filled in from reference TRBV30 and TRBJ1-1): SQTIHQWPATLVQPVGSPLSLECTVEGTSNPNLYWYRQAAGRGLQLLFYSVGIGQISSEVPQNLSASRPQDRQFILSSKKLLLSDSGFYLCAWGQGAMFSMNTEAFFGQGTRLTVV.

This chain links TRBV29-1 with TRBJ2-5, with 16 bases lining up with TRBD2. The V segment lost 3 bases and the J segment 3 bases; nucleotides outside the gene matches: 1. Germline-derived CDR1 and CDR2 are SQVTM and ANQGSEA. The CDR3 length is 15 residues. The CDR3 spells CSVDGTSGREETQYF. CDR3 DNA: TGCAGCGTTGATGGGACTAGCGGGAGGGAAGAGACCCAGTACTTC.

This clone occurred once. The sample has other DNA sequences that encode this CDR3 too. The rearrangement joins TRBV9 to TRBJ2-7, with 10 nucleotides matching TRBD2. The CDR3 loop spans 14 amino acids. CDR1 is SGDLS, CDR2 YYNGEE, per germline. V was pared by 0 bases and J by 4 bases, with 1 base of the junction left unmatched. DNA of the CDR3: TGTGCCAGCAGCGTAGGAGCGGGGGGGTACGAGCAGTACTTC. Translating gives CASSVGAGGYEQYF.

The J gene is TRBJ2-3, the V gene TRBV29-1; 9 bases map to TRBD2. The J segment lost 2 bases and the V segment lost 5 bases, leaving 5 bases of the junction unmatched. The CDR3 loop spans 14 amino acids. The germline gives CDR1 SQVTM, CDR2 ANQGSEA. Here the CDR3 reads CSVRASGITDTQYF. The CDR3 bases are TGCAGCGTTCGGGCTAGCGGGATCACAGATACGCAGTATTTT.

For the CDR3, the DNA is TGTGCCAGCAGCCAACTCCCGAACACCGGGGAGCTGTTTTTT. Its protein is CASSQLPNTGELFF. The chain has TRBV14 and TRBJ2-2; no clear D gene. The CDR3 is 14 residues long. CDR1 is SGHDN and CDR2 is FVKESK in the germline V gene. The V end lost 2 bases, the J end lost 0 bases, and 4 bases lay between the germline ends. Supplemented by reference TRBV14 and TRBJ2-2, the full variable domain reads EAGVTQFPSHSVIEKGQTVTLRCDPISGHDNLYWYRRVMGKEIKFLLHFVKESKQDESGMPNNRFLAERTGGTYSTLKVQPAELEDSGVYFCASSQLPNTGELFFGEGSRLTVL.

The V gene is TRBV29-1, the J gene TRBJ2-3, with 12 positions matching TRBD2. CDR1 and CDR2 from the germline V gene are SQVTM and ANQGSEA. CDR3 length equals 15 residues. The CDR3 here is CRGTSGSQRFATQYF. The CDR3 bases are TGCAGAGGGACTAGCGGGTCCCAGAGGTTCGCTACGCAGTATTTT.

J is TRBJ1-3 and V is TRBV7-2; D is perhaps TRBD1 (5 bases). From germline, CDR1 is SGHTA and CDR2 FQGNSA. Trimming shortened V by 7 bases and J by 4 bases, and 8 bases separated the two germline ends. This CDR3 region has 12 residues. CDR3 nucleotides: TGTGCCAGCAAGGGGTTGGGAAACACCATATATTTT. Encoded protein: CASKGLGNTIYF.

This chain uses TRBV28 with TRBJ2-7; 7 nucleotides align to TRBD1. The CDR3 length is 13 residues. From germline, CDR1 is MDHEN and CDR2 SYDVKM. V was pared by 6 bases and J by 3 bases, with 5 bases of the junction left unmatched. The CDR3 loop reads CASSRQGVYEQYF. DNA of the CDR3: TGTGCCAGCAGCCGTCAGGGGGTCTACGAGCAGTACTTC.

This chain links TRBV29-1 with TRBJ2-7; no definite D call. Germline V gene sequence: CDR1 SQVTM, CDR2 ANQGSEA. V was clipped by 7 bases and J by 6 bases, with 13 bases between them. The CDR3 sequence is 11 residues long. The CDR3 DNA sequence: TGCAGCGAACCTAGTTATAGCGAGCAGTACTTC. Translated: CSEPSYSEQYF.

The chain has TRBV6-1 and TRBJ2-3; a weak D match, TRBD2 (7 bases). This CDR3 has 15 amino acids. Between the trimmed V and J ends, which lost 1 base and 4 bases, there was a span of 12 bases. In germline, CDR1 is MNHNS, CDR2 SASEGT. CDR3 coding DNA: TGTGCCAGCAGTGAAGGGGTAGGGGGGGCAGATACGCAGTATTTT. This codes for CASSEGVGGADTQYF.

This clone is judged large. This rearrangement joins TRBV7-2 to TRBJ2-1; the match to TRBD2 covers 8 bases. The trim removed 6 bases at V and 2 bases at J, leaving 15 bases unmatched. The CDR3 totals 18 residues. CDR1 and CDR2 (germline): SGHTA, FQGNSA. The chain's CDR3 is CASRQRTGLDIPYNEQFF. CDR3 nucleotide sequence: TGTGCCAGCAGGCAAAGAACGGGACTAGATATCCCCTACAATGAGCAGTTCTTC.

This clone was observed a handful of times. The J gene is TRBJ2-1, the V gene TRBV7-2; TRBD1 is a possible D gene (5 bases). Between the trimmed V and J ends, which lost 0 bases and 15 bases, there was a span of 15 bases. There are 13 residues in the CDR3. The germline gives CDR1 SGHTA, CDR2 FQGNSA. In DNA form, the CDR3 reads TGTGCCAGCAGCTTAGCTGTCGCGCAGGGTCGGTTCTTC. Translating gives CASSLAVAQGRFF.

This clone was detected only a few times. The chain has TRBV28 and TRBJ2-7; 9 bases align to TRBD2. Germline V gene data show CDR1 as MDHEN and CDR2 as SYDVKM. V lost 5 bases, J lost 4 bases, and 15 bases stayed unmatched. The CDR3 has 17 residues. CDR3 DNA: TGTGCCAGCAGTCCTATGGAGGGTAGCGGGAGTCGGTACGAGCAGTACTTC. The encoded protein is CASSPMEGSGSRYEQYF.

This clone was seen more than once but under ten times. CDR3 in DNA: TGTGCCAGCAGATTAGCGGGAAACCCTCACAATGAGCAGTTCTTC. This translates into CASRLAGNPHNEQFF. The chain combines TRBV6-5 with TRBJ2-1; 8 nucleotides line up with TRBD2. The CDR3 is 15 amino acids. Unmatched junction bases numbered 9, after V lost 6 bases and J lost 5 bases. From germline, CDR1 is MNHEY and CDR2 SVGAGI.

This chain connects TRBV9 to TRBJ2-1, with 9 positions matching TRBD1. The CDR3 is made up of 15 amino acids. Germline assignment: CDR1 SGDLS and CDR2 YYNGEE. Unmatched junction bases numbered 11, after V lost 4 bases and J lost 9 bases. The CDR3 region has the DNA TGTGCCAGCAGCCCCCGGGACAGGGAGTTTGGTGAGCAGTTCTTC. Its protein product is CASSPRDREFGEQFF. The variable domain in full, with the rest retrieved from reference TRBV9 and TRBJ2-1, is DSGVTQTPKHLITATGQRVTLRCSPRSGDLSVYWYQQSLDQGLQFLIQYYNGEERAKGNILERFSAQQFPDLHSELNLSSLELGDSALYFCASSPRDREFGEQFFGPGTRLTVL.